This T cell receptor beta chain was obtained from a study of cytomegalovirus exposure and HLA in healthy donors. Both 60 Vbeta primers and 13 Jbeta primers went into the PCR. The repertoire was sequenced with immunoSEQ multiplex PCR; TCRdb's copy has only in-frame clones and lacks some. The data contain roughly 140,000 clones, 70% to 80% of them singletons. This CDR3 contains 13 residues. Trimming stripped 10 bases from V and 8 bases from J, with 19 bases between. The V gene's germline CDR1 is SGHNT and CDR2 YYREEE (reference sequence). The gene calls are TRBV5-4 and TRBJ2-1; D might be TRBD2 (6 bases). The receptor was derived from a man aged 50 or older in good health and CMV-seropositive. Source material: PBMCs. The CDR3 spells CASQEGWFDEQFF. CDR3 DNA sequence: TGTGCCTCTCAGGAGGGATGGTTTGATGAGCAGTTCTTC.